The following is a T cell receptor (beta chain) sequence with its context. Its antigen is currently unknown. This entry comes from a study of vaccination and CD4 T cells after COVID-19. Indicated treatment: 10-day PBMC culture with coronavirus spike peptide pools or control peptides (ViraFEST assay). With peptide pools, ViraFEST first expanded antigen-specific T cells and afterwards sequenced their TCRs. An Oncomine TCR Beta short-read assay was used to sequence the DNA from cultured CD4+ T cells. TCRdb re-called the PCR reads through MiXCR, storing one row per CDR3 protein. The sample contains roughly 20,000 distinct CDR3 sequences, about 50% of which appear only once. In germline, CDR1 is KGHDR, CDR2 SFDVKD. Trimming took off 4 bases at V and 4 bases at J, with 17 bases between the two ends. This CDR3 comprises 16 residues.

The sample here was CD4+ T cells from blood, cultured in vitro, taken before SARS-CoV-2 vaccination. The chain links TRBV24-1 to TRBJ2-3; perhaps D is TRBD1 or TRBD2 (5 bases each). This sequence originates from a human donor who had recovered from COVID-19. The CDR3 region has the DNA TGTGCCACCAGTGAGTACCGGGACCAAGAGCCAGATACGCAGTATTTT. Translated, it gives CATSEYRDQEPDTQYF.